The 19 T cell receptor beta chains listed next were all sequenced from one sample in a study of cytomegalovirus exposure and HLA in healthy donors. The PCR made use of 60 Vbeta and 13 Jbeta primers. The method was immunoSEQ multiplex PCR; TCRdb's version includes in-frame clones alone and lacks a portion of them. The sample includes under 200,000 clones, about 80% of them seen just once. The specimen sequenced was PBMCs. Every receptor here comes from a man aged 30-40 years in good health and CMV-seronegative.

This chain connects TRBV2 to TRBJ2-1; 7 nucleotides agree with TRBD2. The J segment lost 12 bases and the V segment lost 7 bases, leaving 6 bases of the junction unmatched. This CDR3 region has 11 residues. CDR1 is SNHLY and CDR2 is FYNNEI in the germline V gene. The CDR3 bases are TGTGCCAGCAAGACCGGGGGGATGCAGTTCTTC. Its protein product is CASKTGGMQFF.

The J gene is TRBJ2-1, the V gene TRBV9, with 13 bases matching TRBD2. V gave up 7 bases and J gave up 1 base; unmatched junction bases: 8. CDR3 length: 17 amino acids. Looked up from germline, CDR1 is SGDLS and CDR2 is YYNGEE. The CDR3 here is CASYRTSGSASYNEQFF. The CDR3, as DNA: TGTGCCAGCTATAGGACTAGCGGGAGCGCATCCTACAATGAGCAGTTCTTC.

The chain uses TRBV19 and TRBJ2-3, with TRBD2 identical over 13 bases. J gave up 4 bases and V 5 bases, and 6 bases lay outside the gene matches. Germline assignment: CDR1 LNHDA and CDR2 SQIVND (reference sequence). The CDR3 is made up of 16 amino acids. CDR3 coding DNA: TGTGCCAGTAGTCAGCAACTAGCGGGAGGGGCAGATACGCAGTATTTT. It encodes CASSQQLAGGADTQYF.

The V and J genes are TRBV27 and TRBJ2-5; the match to TRBD2 covers 9 bases. TRBJ2-7 explains the end of the DNA better; the J call may be wrong. Germline CDR1 reads MNHEY; CDR2 reads SMNVEV (reference sequence). The CDR3 totals 14 residues. The CDR3 is CASSYGGRAGEQYF. Here the CDR3 DNA reads TGTGCCAGCAGTTACGGCGGGAGGGCCGGCGAGCAGTACTTC.

This clone was recorded only once. The chain recombines TRBV29-1 with TRBJ2-7, with D tentatively TRBD2 (5 bases). The germline gives CDR1 SQVTM, CDR2 ANQGSEA. The CDR3 covers 14 residues. V was trimmed by 4 bases and J by 2 bases, leaving 15 bases between them. The DNA of the CDR3 is TGCAGCGTTGCCAGTTGGGGAGTTCCCTACGAGCAGTACTTC. This translates into CSVASWGVPYEQYF.

The chain uses TRBV5-1 and TRBJ1-2; D not certain. The CDR3 sequence is 13 residues long. V was trimmed by 4 bases and J by 5 bases, leaving 12 bases between them. CDR1 SGHRS and CDR2 YFSETQ come from the germline V gene. The CDR3 DNA follows: TGCGCCAGCAGCCCTACTGGAGTGTATGGCTACACCTTC. Its translation is CASSPTGVYGYTF.

This chain links TRBV9 with TRBJ1-2; TRBD1 aligns across 7 bases. The germline V gene has CDR1 SGDLS and CDR2 YYNGEE. V was clipped by 2 bases and J by 5 bases; unmatched bases: 3. CDR3 length equals 13 residues. The CDR3 nucleotides are TGTGCCAGCAGCGTTACGACAGGGTATGGCTACACCTTC. Amino acid sequence: CASSVTTGYGYTF.

The gene calls are TRBV9 and TRBJ2-5; a weak D match, TRBD1 (6 bases). The DNA end favors TRBJ2-7, so the J call may be wrong. CDR1 and CDR2 (germline): SGDLS, YYNGEE. The CDR3 loop spans 13 amino acids. This chain's CDR3 is CASSSGQLHEQYF. Written as DNA, the CDR3 is TGTGCCAGCAGCTCAGGACAGCTCCACGAGCAGTACTTC.

V usage is TRBV5-1 and J usage is TRBJ2-1; D perhaps matches TRBD2 (6 bases). Germline V gene sequence: CDR1 SGHRS, CDR2 YFSETQ. The CDR3 sequence is 15 residues long. Trimming removed 0 bases from V and 4 bases from J, with 11 bases in between. CDR3 sequence reads: CASSLERVQYNEQFF. CDR3 bases: TGCGCCAGCAGCTTGGAGCGGGTCCAGTACAATGAGCAGTTCTTC.

The chain is built from TRBV19 and TRBJ1-2, with D uncertain. CDR1 LNHDA and CDR2 SQIVND come from the germline V gene (reference sequence). Trimming took off 4 bases at V and 7 bases at J, with 13 bases between the two ends. This CDR3 spans 13 amino acids. The CDR3 here is CASSSSSAVGYTF. For the CDR3, the DNA is TGTGCCAGTAGTAGTTCTTCGGCGGTTGGCTACACCTTC.

This clone was seen just once. The chain combines TRBV5-1 with TRBJ2-7; 9 bases map to TRBD2. CDR3 length equals 14 residues. Unmatched junction bases numbered 4, after V lost 5 bases and J lost 1 base. Germline V gene data show CDR1 as SGHRS and CDR2 as YFSETQ. The DNA for the CDR3 is TGCGCCAGCAGGGGACTAGCTGATTCCTACGAGCAGTACTTC. As protein: CASRGLADSYEQYF.

The rearrangement links TRBV9 to TRBJ2-3; 9 positions agree with TRBD2. V dropped 4 bases and J dropped 1; count of bases not matched to a gene: 10. The length of the CDR3 is 17 residues. Germline V gene data show CDR1 as SGDLS and CDR2 as YYNGEE. The CDR3, as DNA: TGTGCCAGCAGCCCCCGACGGGCGGGGGGGCGCACAGATACGCAGTATTTT. It encodes CASSPRRAGGRTDTQYF.

This chain uses TRBV30 with TRBJ1-2; tentative D call: TRBD1 (5 bases). Germline CDR1 is GTSNPN and CDR2 is SVGIG (reference sequence). Deletions cut 4 bases from V and 6 bases from J, with 18 bases between. The CDR3 covers 14 residues. The CDR3 region is CAWTRDRLGHGYTF. Here the CDR3 DNA reads TGTGCCTGGACCCGTGACAGACTAGGCCATGGCTACACCTTC. The full variable domain, in which reference TRBV30 and TRBJ1-2 provide the parts outside the CDR3, is SQTIHQWPATLVQPVGSPLSLECTVEGTSNPNLYWYRQAAGRGLQLLFYSVGIGQISSEVPQNLSASRPQDRQFILSSKKLLLSDSGFYLCAWTRDRLGHGYTFGSGTRLTVV.

The chain employs TRBV5-6 and TRBJ1-2, with D unclear. From germline, CDR1 is SGHDT and CDR2 YYEEEE. Trimming shortened V by 0 bases and J by 6 bases, and 9 bases separated the two germline ends. There are 13 residues in the CDR3. CDR3 protein: CASSLGGDHGYTF. The CDR3 nucleotides are TGTGCCAGCAGCTTGGGGGGAGATCATGGCTACACCTTC.

The chain combines TRBV9 with TRBJ2-1; D call uncertain. The CDR3 length is 14 residues. The germline V gene encodes CDR1 SGDLS and CDR2 YYNGEE. Trimming cost V 0 bases and J 7 bases, with 11 bases left between them. CDR3 DNA: TGTGCCAGCAGCGTAGATGGGCCGACGAATGAGCAGTTCTTC. The encoded protein is CASSVDGPTNEQFF.

V usage is TRBV7-6 and J usage is TRBJ2-1; the D gene is possibly TRBD1 (6 bases). CDR3 length: 12 amino acids. V was shortened by 1 base and J by 15 bases, with 13 bases between the two germline ends. Germline V gene sequence: CDR1 SGHVS, CDR2 FNYEAQ. CDR3 in amino acids: CASSLGGGPGFF. CDR3 in DNA: TGTGCCAGCAGCTTAGGAGGGGGTCCGGGGTTCTTC. Supplemented by reference TRBV7-6 and TRBJ2-1, the full variable domain reads GAGVSQSPRYKVTKRGQDVALRCDPISGHVSLYWYRQALGQGPEFLTYFNYEAQQDKSGLPNDRFSAERPEGSISTLTIQRTEQRDSAMYRCASSLGGGPGFFGPGTRLTVL.

The rearrangement uses TRBV5-4 and TRBJ2-2; 8 bases agree with TRBD1. The CDR3 consists of 17 residues. Unmatched junction bases numbered 8, after V lost 4 bases and J lost 0 bases. Germline lookup yields CDR1 SGHNT and CDR2 YYREEE (reference sequence). This chain's CDR3 is CASSKIPDRANTGELFF. The CDR3, as DNA: TGTGCCAGCAGCAAGATCCCGGACAGGGCGAACACCGGGGAGCTGTTTTTT.

The chain is built from TRBV28 and TRBJ1-2; possibly TRBD1 for D (6 bases). This CDR3 has 15 residues. The V gene's germline CDR1 is MDHEN and CDR2 SYDVKM. V was clipped by 2 bases and J by 4 bases, with 14 bases between them. As DNA, the CDR3 is TGTGCCAGCAGTTTAGGGACACCAAGCGGCTATGGCTACACCTTC. It codes for CASSLGTPSGYGYTF.

The gene calls are TRBV9 and TRBJ2-6; D not certain. The CDR3 is 13 amino acids. Trimming pared 4 bases from V and 3 bases from J, leaving 5 bases between. Germline CDR1 and CDR2: SGDLS and YYNGEE. The CDR3 sequence: CASSPFGANVLTF. The CDR3 DNA is TGTGCCAGCAGCCCCTTTGGGGCCAACGTCCTGACTTTC.